This TCR beta chain was sequenced during a study of blood T cell repertoires in COVID-19. The table lists this clone with a few counts. Libraries were prepared by immunoSEQ multiplex PCR; TCRdb keeps only in-frame clonotypes and omits some of them. The sample shows around 440,000 clones, around 88% of them seen only once. This CDR3 is 13 amino acids long. Trimming left V 3 bases short and J 4 bases short, with 7 bases between. Germline V gene lookup returns CDR1 SEHNR and CDR2 FQNEAQ (reference sequence). The sample consisted of peripheral blood. This chain links TRBV7-9 with TRBJ1-3; no firm D call. The TCR sequence derives from a woman in her fifties or sixties with COVID-19, enrolled during active disease. The CDR3 is CASSLSFGNTIYF. CDR3 nucleotides: TGTGCCAGCAGCTTGTCGTTCGGAAACACCATATATTTT.